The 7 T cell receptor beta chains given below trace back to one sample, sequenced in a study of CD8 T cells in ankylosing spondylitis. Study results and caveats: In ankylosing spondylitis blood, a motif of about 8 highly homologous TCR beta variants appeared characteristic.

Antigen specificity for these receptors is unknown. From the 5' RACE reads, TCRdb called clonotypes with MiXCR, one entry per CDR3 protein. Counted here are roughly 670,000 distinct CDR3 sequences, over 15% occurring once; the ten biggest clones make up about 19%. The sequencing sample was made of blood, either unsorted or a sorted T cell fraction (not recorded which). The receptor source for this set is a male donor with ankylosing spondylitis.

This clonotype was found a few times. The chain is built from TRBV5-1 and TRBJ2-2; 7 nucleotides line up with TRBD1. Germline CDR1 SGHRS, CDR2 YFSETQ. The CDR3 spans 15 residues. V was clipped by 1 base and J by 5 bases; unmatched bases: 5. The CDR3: CASSLRGLETGELFF. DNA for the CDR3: TGCGCCAGCAGCTTGAGGGGGCTTGAAACCGGGGAGCTGTTTTTT.

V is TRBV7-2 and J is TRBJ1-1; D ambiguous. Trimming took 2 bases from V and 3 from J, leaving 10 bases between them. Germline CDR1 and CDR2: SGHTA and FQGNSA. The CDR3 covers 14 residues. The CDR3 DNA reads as TGTGCCAGCAGCTTACAGAATGTTGACACTGAAGCTTTCTTT. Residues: CASSLQNVDTEAFF.

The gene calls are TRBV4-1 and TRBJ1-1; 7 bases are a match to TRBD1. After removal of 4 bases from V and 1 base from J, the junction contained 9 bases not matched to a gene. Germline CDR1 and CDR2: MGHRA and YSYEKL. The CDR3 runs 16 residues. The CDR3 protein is CASSPDRQGTNTEAFF. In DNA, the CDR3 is TGCGCCAGCAGCCCCGACAGACAGGGTACGAACACTGAAGCTTTCTTT.

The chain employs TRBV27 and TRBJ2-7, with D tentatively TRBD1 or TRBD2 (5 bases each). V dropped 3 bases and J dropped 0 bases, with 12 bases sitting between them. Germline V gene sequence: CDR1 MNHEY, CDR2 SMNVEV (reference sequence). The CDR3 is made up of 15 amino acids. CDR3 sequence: CASSFRGPSSYEQYF. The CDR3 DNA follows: TGTGCCAGCAGTTTCCGGGGCCCTAGCTCCTACGAGCAGTACTTC.

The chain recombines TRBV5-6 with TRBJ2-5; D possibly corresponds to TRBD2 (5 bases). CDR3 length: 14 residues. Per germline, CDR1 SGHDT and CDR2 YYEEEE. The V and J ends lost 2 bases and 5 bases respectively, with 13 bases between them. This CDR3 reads CASSFGIMGETQYF. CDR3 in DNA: TGTGCCAGCAGCTTCGGGATAATGGGGGAGACCCAGTACTTC.

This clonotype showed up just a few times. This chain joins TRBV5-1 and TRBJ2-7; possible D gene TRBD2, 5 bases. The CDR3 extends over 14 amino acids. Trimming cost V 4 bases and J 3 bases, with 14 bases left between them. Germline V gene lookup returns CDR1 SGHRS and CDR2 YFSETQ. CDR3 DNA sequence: TGCGCCAGCAGCGCCGGACTCACCAACTACGAGCAGTACTTC. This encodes CASSAGLTNYEQYF.

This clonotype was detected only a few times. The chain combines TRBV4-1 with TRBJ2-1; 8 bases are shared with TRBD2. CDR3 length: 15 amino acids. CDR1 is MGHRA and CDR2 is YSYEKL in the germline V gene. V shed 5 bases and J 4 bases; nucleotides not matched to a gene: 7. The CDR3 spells CASSYRGGIYNEQFF. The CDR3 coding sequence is TGCGCCAGCAGCTACCGGGGGGGGATATACAATGAGCAGTTCTTC.